This TCR beta chain emerged from a study of cytomegalovirus exposure and HLA in healthy donors. V lost 5 bases, J lost 7 bases, and 10 bases stayed unmatched. Germline V gene data show CDR1 as SGHVS and CDR2 as FNYEAQ. The CDR3 contains 14 residues. This clone was seen a few times. The antigen is not known. In the PCR, 60 Vbeta and 13 Jbeta primers were used. Profiling relied on immunoSEQ multiplex PCR, and the TCRdb table lists in-frame clones only, not all of them. The sample lists 160,000 or so clones, around 80% occurring once. Study results and caveats: It was reportedly the case that the classifier diagnosed cytomegalovirus status with high specificity and sensitivity. While the bulk of TCR sequences proved rare, some public TCRs turned up in many donors.

The chain couples TRBV7-6 to TRBJ2-7, with 8 bases aligning to TRBD1. Sequencing input: PBMCs. This TCR derives from a middle-aged woman in good health and CMV-seronegative. The CDR3 protein is CASSPATGVTEQYF. The CDR3 nucleotides read TGTGCCAGCAGCCCCGCGACAGGGGTTACTGAGCAGTACTTC.